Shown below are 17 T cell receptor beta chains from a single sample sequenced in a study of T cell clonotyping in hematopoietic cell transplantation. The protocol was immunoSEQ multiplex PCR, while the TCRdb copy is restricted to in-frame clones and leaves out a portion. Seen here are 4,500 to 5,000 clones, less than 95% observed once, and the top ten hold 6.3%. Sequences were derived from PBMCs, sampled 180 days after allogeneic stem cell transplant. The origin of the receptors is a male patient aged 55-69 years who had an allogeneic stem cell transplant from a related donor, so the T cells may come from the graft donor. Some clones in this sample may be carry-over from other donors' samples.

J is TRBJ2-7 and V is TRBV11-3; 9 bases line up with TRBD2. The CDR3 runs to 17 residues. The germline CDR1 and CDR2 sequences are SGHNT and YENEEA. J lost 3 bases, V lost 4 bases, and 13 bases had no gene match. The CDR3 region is CASSSRLAAGGNYEQYF. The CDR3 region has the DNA TGTGCCAGCAGCTCACGACTAGCCGCGGGGGGGAACTACGAGCAGTACTTC.

The CDR3 region has the DNA TGTGCCAGCAGCCGAACGACAGGGGGCCACGAGCAGTACTTC. Translating it yields CASSRTTGGHEQYF. This chain joins TRBV6-5 and TRBJ2-7; 10 positions match TRBD1. Germline V gene data show CDR1 as MNHEY and CDR2 as SVGAGI. J lost 5 bases, V lost 6 bases, and 7 bases had no gene match. The CDR3 spans 14 residues.

The chain's CDR3 is CASSSDRSSPLHF. Written as DNA, the CDR3 is TGCGCCAGCAGCTCGGACAGAAGTTCACCCCTCCACTTT. The chain couples TRBV5-1 to TRBJ1-6, with D maybe TRBD1 (6 bases). CDR3 length equals 13 residues. Trimming removed 3 bases from V and 9 bases from J, with 10 bases in between. The V gene's germline CDR1 is SGHRS and CDR2 YFSETQ.

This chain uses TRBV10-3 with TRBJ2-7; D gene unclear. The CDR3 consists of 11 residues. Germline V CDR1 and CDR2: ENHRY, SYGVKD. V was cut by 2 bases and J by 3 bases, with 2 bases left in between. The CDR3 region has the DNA TGTGCCATCAGTGAGAACTACGAGCAGTACTTC. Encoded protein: CAISENYEQYF.

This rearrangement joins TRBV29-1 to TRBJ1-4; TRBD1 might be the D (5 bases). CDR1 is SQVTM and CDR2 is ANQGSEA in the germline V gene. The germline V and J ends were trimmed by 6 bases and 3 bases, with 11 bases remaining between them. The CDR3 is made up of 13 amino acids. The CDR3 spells CSVTGVSNEKLFF. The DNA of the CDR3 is TGCAGCGTAACAGGCGTGTCTAATGAAAAACTGTTTTTT. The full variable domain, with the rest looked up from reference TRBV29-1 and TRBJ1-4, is SAVISQKPSRDICQRGTSLTIQCQVDSQVTMMFWYRQQPGQSLTLIATANQGSEATYESGFVIDKFPISRPNLTFSTLTVSNMSPEDSSIYLCSVTGVSNEKLFFGSGTQLSVL.

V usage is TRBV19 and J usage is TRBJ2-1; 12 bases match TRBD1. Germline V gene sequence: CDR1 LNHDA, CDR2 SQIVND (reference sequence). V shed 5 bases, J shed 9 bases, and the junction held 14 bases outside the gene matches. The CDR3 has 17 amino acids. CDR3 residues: CASSSLGRGQGAFEQFF. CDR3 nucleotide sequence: TGTGCCAGTAGTTCTCTGGGTAGGGGACAGGGGGCGTTTGAGCAGTTCTTC.

The CDR3 here is CASSQPGTYGYTF. The CDR3 DNA follows: TGCGCCAGCAGCCAGCCGGGAACCTATGGCTACACCTTC. The chain combines TRBV4-1 with TRBJ1-2; no definite D call. Germline CDR1 MGHRA, CDR2 YSYEKL. The CDR3 extends over 13 amino acids. V was shortened by 3 bases and J by 4 bases, with 9 bases between the two germline ends.

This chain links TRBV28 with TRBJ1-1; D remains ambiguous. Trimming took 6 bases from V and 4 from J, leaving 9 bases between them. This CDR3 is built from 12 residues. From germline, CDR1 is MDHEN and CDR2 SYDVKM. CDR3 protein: CASSSPGTEAFF. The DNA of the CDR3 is TGTGCCAGCAGCTCGCCGGGCACTGAAGCTTTCTTT.

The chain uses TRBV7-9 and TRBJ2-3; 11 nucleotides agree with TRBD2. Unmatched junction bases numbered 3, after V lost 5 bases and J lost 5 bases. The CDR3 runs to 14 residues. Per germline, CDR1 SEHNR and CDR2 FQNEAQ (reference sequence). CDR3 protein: CASSTSGGGDTQYF. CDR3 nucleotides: TGTGCCAGCAGCACTAGCGGGGGTGGAGATACGCAGTATTTT.

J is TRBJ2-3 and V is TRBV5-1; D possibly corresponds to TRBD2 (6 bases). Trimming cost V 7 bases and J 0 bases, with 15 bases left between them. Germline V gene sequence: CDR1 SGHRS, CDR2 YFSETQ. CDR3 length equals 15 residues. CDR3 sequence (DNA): TGCGCCAGCCAGGGTAGCGGAGTTAGCACAGATACGCAGTATTTT. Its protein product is CASQGSGVSTDTQYF.

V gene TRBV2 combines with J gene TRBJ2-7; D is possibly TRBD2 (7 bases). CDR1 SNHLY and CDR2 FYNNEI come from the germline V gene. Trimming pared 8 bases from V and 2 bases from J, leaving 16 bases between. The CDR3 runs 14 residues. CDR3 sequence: CASSLAGATYEQYF. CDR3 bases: TGTGCCAGCTCCCTGGCGGGGGCGACCTACGAGCAGTACTTC.

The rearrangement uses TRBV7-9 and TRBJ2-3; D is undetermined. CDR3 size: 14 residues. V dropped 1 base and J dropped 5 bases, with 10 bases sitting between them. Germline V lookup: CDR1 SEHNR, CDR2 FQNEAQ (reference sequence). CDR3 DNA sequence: TGTGCCAGCAGCTTAGATCTAGTTGGAGATACGCAGTATTTT. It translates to CASSLDLVGDTQYF. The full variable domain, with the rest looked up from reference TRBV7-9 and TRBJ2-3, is DTGVSQNPRHKITKRGQNVTFRCDPISEHNRLYWYRQTLGQGPEFLTYFQNEAQLEKSRLLSDRFSAERPKGSFSTLEIQRTEQGDSAMYLCASSLDLVGDTQYFGPGTRLTVL.

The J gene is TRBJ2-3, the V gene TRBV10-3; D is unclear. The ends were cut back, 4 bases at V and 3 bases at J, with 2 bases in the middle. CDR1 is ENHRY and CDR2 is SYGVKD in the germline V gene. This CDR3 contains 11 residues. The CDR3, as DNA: TGTGCCATCAGTGCAACAGATACGCAGTATTTT. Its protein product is CAISATDTQYF.

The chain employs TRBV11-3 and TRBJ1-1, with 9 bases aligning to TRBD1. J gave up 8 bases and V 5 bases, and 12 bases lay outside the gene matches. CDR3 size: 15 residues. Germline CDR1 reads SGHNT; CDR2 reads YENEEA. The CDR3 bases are TGTGCCAGCAGCCACTCACAGGGGGCGGACTACGAAGCTTTCTTT. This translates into CASSHSQGADYEAFF.

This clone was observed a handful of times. CDR3 in DNA: TGCGCCAGCAGCCAACAGGGGTACACTGAAGCTTTCTTT. Its protein product is CASSQQGYTEAFF. This rearrangement joins TRBV4-3 to TRBJ1-1; D possibly corresponds to TRBD1 (6 bases). V shed 2 bases and J shed 3 bases, with 7 bases lying between them. Germline lookup yields CDR1 LGHNA and CDR2 YSLEER. CDR3 length: 13 amino acids.

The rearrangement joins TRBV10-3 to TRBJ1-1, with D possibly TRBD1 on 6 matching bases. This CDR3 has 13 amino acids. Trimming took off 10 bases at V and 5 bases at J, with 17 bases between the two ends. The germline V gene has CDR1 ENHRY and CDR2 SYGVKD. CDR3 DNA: TGTGCCACCCTCAGGGGCGAGGGTACTGAAGCTTTCTTT. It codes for CATLRGEGTEAFF.

CDR3 DNA sequence: TGTGCGGCGGGGCAGGGGAACTCACCCCTCCACTTT. Its translation is CAAGQGNSPLHF. The rearrangement joins TRBV10-3 to TRBJ1-6, with D perhaps TRBD1 (6 bases). The CDR3 length is 12 residues. The germline V gene encodes CDR1 ENHRY and CDR2 SYGVKD.